Listed below are T cell receptor beta chains from one sample, sequenced in a study of cytomegalovirus exposure and HLA in healthy donors. Clones were sequenced by immunoSEQ multiplex PCR, and TCRdb holds only the in-frame ones, with some missing. Found here are 90,000 to 110,000 clones, about 83% of them singletons; the top ten hold 5% to 6.5%. Specimen: PBMCs. All receptors come from a man aged 18 to 30 in good health and CMV-seronegative. Each CDR3 is given with its conserved first and last residue. D genes are given only for firm matches. Some rows mark clone size as missing; the rest say once, few, many or name a class of expanded clone.

D: .
V: TRBV5-1
size: .
J: TRBJ2-3
DNA: TGCGCCAGCGGGCGGGACTCCTCCACAGATACGCAGTATTTT
CDR3: CASGRDSSTDTQYF

D: .
V: TRBV6-6
size: .
J: TRBJ1-2
DNA: TGTGCCAGCAGTTACCTACCTTTGGAGGATGGCTACACCTTC
CDR3: CASSYLPLEDGYTF

D: .
V: TRBV5-4
size: .
J: TRBJ2-7
DNA: TGTGCCAGCAGCTTGGAGCGGGCCCCCTACGAGCAGTACTTC
CDR3: CASSLERAPYEQYF

D: .
V: TRBV7-9
size: .
J: TRBJ1-5
DNA: TGTGCCAGGGGGCCGGACAGAGGCAATCAGCCCCAGCATTTT
CDR3: CARGPDRGNQPQHF

D: TRBD1
V: TRBV18
size: .
J: TRBJ2-2
DNA: TGTGCCAGCTCTCAGGGACAGCACACCGGGGAGCTGTTTTTT
CDR3: CASSQGQHTGELFF

D: TRBD1
V: TRBV2
size: few
J: TRBJ2-7
DNA: TGTGCCAGCAGTTATAGTTATTCATCGGGACAGGAGAATTACGAGCAGTACTTC
CDR3: CASSYSYSSGQENYEQYF

D: TRBD1
V: TRBV7-8
size: .
J: TRBJ1-1
DNA: TGTGCCAGCAGCCGAGCGTACGGACAGGGGACACGGGGCACTGAAGCTTTCTTT
CDR3: CASSRAYGQGTRGTEAFF

D: .
V: TRBV9
size: .
J: TRBJ2-7
DNA: TGTGCCAGCAGCGTAGCCGGGAGCCCTTCCTACGAGCAGTACTTC
CDR3: CASSVAGSPSYEQYF

D: TRBD1
V: TRBV4-3
size: .
J: TRBJ1-2
DNA: TGCGCCAGCAGCCAAAGGGGGACAGGGCTCGATGGCTACACCTTC
CDR3: CASSQRGTGLDGYTF

D: TRBD1
V: TRBV9
size: .
J: TRBJ1-1
DNA: TGTGCCAGCAGCGAAGACAGGGGGCGCGGATCGGCTACTGAAGCTTTCTTT
CDR3: CASSEDRGRGSATEAFF

D: TRBD2
V: TRBV7-9
size: .
J: TRBJ2-3
DNA: TGTGCCAGCAGCTTAGGGGCTAGCGGGACCCTCACAGATACGCAGTATTTT
CDR3: CASSLGASGTLTDTQYF

D: TRBD1
V: TRBV7-6
size: .
J: TRBJ1-1
DNA: TGTGCCAGCACTTTGGGGGGGACAGGGCCAACTGAAGCTTTCTTT
CDR3: CASTLGGTGPTEAFF

D: TRBD1
V: TRBV7-2
size: .
J: TRBJ1-2
DNA: TGTGCCAGCAGCTTAGGAACAGGGGATGGCTACACCTTC
CDR3: CASSLGTGDGYTF

D: TRBD1
V: TRBV28
size: .
J: TRBJ1-2
DNA: TGTGCCGGGGGACAGGCGCCTTTGGGTTACACCTTC
CDR3: CAGGQAPLGYTF

D: TRBD2
V: TRBV5-1
size: .
J: TRBJ2-1
DNA: TGCGCCAGCAGCTCGTACCTAGCGGGAGGGCACAATGAGCAGTTCTTC
CDR3: CASSSYLAGGHNEQFF

D: .
V: TRBV27
size: .
J: TRBJ2-7
DNA: TGTGCCAGCAGTTTATACCCAGGGGTGATCGGCTCCTACGAGCAGTACTTC
CDR3: CASSLYPGVIGSYEQYF

D: .
V: TRBV27
size: .
J: TRBJ2-7
DNA: TGTGCCAGCAGGACCCGATGGGCAGGGGAGTACGAGCAGTACTTC
CDR3: CASRTRWAGEYEQYF

D: TRBD2
V: TRBV19
size: .
J: TRBJ2-1
DNA: TGTGCCAGTAGTATAGTGCTAGCGGGAGGTAACAATGAGCAGTTCTTC
CDR3: CASSIVLAGGNNEQFF

D: TRBD2
V: TRBV4-3
size: .
J: TRBJ2-1
DNA: TGCGCCAGCAGCCAAGATCGGTCTAGCGGGAGTAGGTATGAGCAGTTCTTC
CDR3: CASSQDRSSGSRYEQFF

D: TRBD1
V: TRBV19
size: .
J: TRBJ2-7
DNA: TGTGCCAGCCCAGGACAGGGGTGCTACGAGCAGTACTTC
CDR3: CASPGQGCYEQYF

D: TRBD2
V: TRBV19
size: .
J: TRBJ2-5
DNA: TGTGCCAGTAGTAGGCTAGCGGGAAGAGAGACCCAGTACTTC
CDR3: CASSRLAGRETQYF

D: .
V: TRBV25-1
size: once
J: TRBJ2-2
DNA: TGTGCCAGCACCCCAAATCCGAGACACGGTCTGGTCGGGGAGCTGTTTTTT
CDR3: CASTPNPRHGLVGELFF

D: TRBD1
V: TRBV19
size: few
J: TRBJ2-5
DNA: TGTGCCAGTAGTAACTTAAGAACCCCGGGACAGGGGAAAGAGACCCAGTACTTC
CDR3: CASSNLRTPGQGKETQYF